These 25 T cell receptor beta chains were sequenced from one sample in a study of T cell changes during pregnancy in multiple sclerosis. Sequencing was performed with immunoSEQ multiplex PCR; in TCRdb, only in-frame clones are kept and a portion is missing. The sample gives about 51,000 clones, 93% of which show up once; around 2% is in the top ten. The sequenced sample was peripheral blood, obtained in the second trimester of pregnancy. The receptors derive from a female donor with multiple sclerosis, enrolled in a pregnancy study.

V is TRBV11-2 and J is TRBJ2-7, with 7 bases fitting TRBD2. The CDR3 length is 12 residues. V was clipped by 5 bases and J by 3 bases; unmatched bases: 1. Germline values: CDR1 SGHAT, CDR2 FQNNGV. The CDR3 is CASSPGGYEQYF. The DNA for the CDR3 is TGTGCCAGCAGCCCGGGAGGCTACGAGCAGTACTTC.

This clone was counted between two and nine times. V gene TRBV30 combines with J gene TRBJ1-3; 7 nucleotides agree with TRBD1. Trimming took 4 bases from V and 0 from J; bases not matched to a gene: 6. CDR1 and CDR2 from the germline V gene are GTSNPN and SVGIG (reference sequence). This CDR3 is built from 15 residues. CDR3 DNA sequence: TGTGCCTGGACGAGGGGGCTCCCCTCTGGAAACACCATATATTTT. Translating gives CAWTRGLPSGNTIYF.

V gene TRBV19 combines with J gene TRBJ2-1; the match to TRBD2 covers 12 bases. Losses at the gene ends were 5 bases for V and 4 bases for J; bases not matched to a gene: 6. Germline V gives CDR1 LNHDA, CDR2 SQIVND (reference sequence). CDR3 length: 16 amino acids. This chain's CDR3 is CASSWGLAGPYNEQFF. CDR3 bases: TGTGCCAGTAGTTGGGGACTAGCGGGCCCATACAATGAGCAGTTCTTC.

The chain recombines TRBV5-1 with TRBJ2-1, with D possibly TRBD2 on 6 matching bases. V lost 2 bases to trimming and J lost 5 bases, with 26 bases between them. This CDR3 has 19 amino acids. CDR1 and CDR2 from the germline V gene are SGHRS and YFSETQ. This CDR3 is CASSLRTTTTRSRDNEQFF. The CDR3 DNA reads as TGCGCCAGCAGCTTAAGGACTACCACTACCCGGAGCCGCGACAATGAGCAGTTCTTC.

The genes are TRBV19 and TRBJ1-5; D uncertain. In germline, CDR1 is LNHDA, CDR2 SQIVND (reference sequence). CDR3 length: 14 residues. With 3 bases removed from V and 0 bases from J, the gap between germline ends came to 6 bases. The CDR3 loop is CASSIGYSNQPQHF. In DNA, the CDR3 is TGTGCCAGTAGTATCGGGTATAGCAATCAGCCCCAGCATTTT. Drawing the rest from reference TRBV19 and TRBJ1-5, the complete variable domain is DGGITQSPKYLFRKEGQNVTLSCEQNLNHDAMYWYRQDPGQGLRLIYYSQIVNDFQKGDIAEGYSVSREKKESFPLTVTSAQKNPTAFYLCASSIGYSNQPQHFGDGTRLSIL.

This rearrangement joins TRBV14 to TRBJ2-4, with TRBD1 as a possible D gene (6 bases). Germline V CDR1 and CDR2: SGHDN, FVKESK. This CDR3 has 15 amino acids. Trimming took 1 base from V and 2 from J, leaving 9 bases between them. The CDR3 is CASSQGGTSKNIQYF. Here the CDR3 DNA reads TGTGCCAGCAGCCAAGGGGGGACATCCAAAAACATTCAGTACTTC.

This chain uses TRBV7-2 with TRBJ2-2; TRBD1 agrees at 9 bases. Germline V lookup: CDR1 SGHTA, CDR2 FQGNSA. The CDR3 runs to 16 residues. V shed 4 bases, J shed 5 bases, and the junction held 8 bases outside the gene matches. CDR3 in DNA: TGTGCCAGCAGCTCCAACAGGGGGCGCATGACCGGGGAGCTGTTTTTT. Translation gives CASSSNRGRMTGELFF.

The V call is TRBV27, the J call TRBJ2-2; D not resolved. V was cut by 3 bases and J by 1 base, with 9 bases left in between. Germline V gene lookup returns CDR1 MNHEY and CDR2 SMNVEV (reference sequence). The CDR3 runs to 15 residues. The CDR3 here is CASSFIGGNTGELFF. The CDR3 DNA follows: TGTGCCAGCAGTTTTATTGGCGGGAACACCGGGGAGCTGTTTTTT.

V is TRBV7-3 and J is TRBJ2-3, with D perhaps matching TRBD2 (6 bases). Germline V CDR1 and CDR2: SGHTA, FQGTGA. Trimming removed 5 bases at V and 3 bases at J, with 18 bases between. The CDR3 has 16 amino acids. CDR3 nucleotides: TGTGCCAGCAGCCCCGGAGCGGGTGTAGGTACAGATACGCAGTATTTT. Its protein product is CASSPGAGVGTDTQYF.

The chain is built from TRBV6-5 and TRBJ2-5, with 7 bases identical to TRBD2. Germline lookup yields CDR1 MNHEY and CDR2 SVGAGI. This CDR3 is 15 amino acids long. J was trimmed by 3 bases and V by 2 bases; bases with no gene match: 6. The CDR3 protein is CASSYHAGVEETQYF. The CDR3 region has the DNA TGTGCCAGCAGTTACCATGCGGGAGTAGAAGAGACCCAGTACTTC.

DNA of the CDR3: TGTGCTAGTGGTTTGGTACTGGACAGGGCCAACGAGCAGTACTTC. Translation gives CASGLVLDRANEQYF. V and J are TRBV12-5 and TRBJ2-7, with 8 bases matching TRBD1. The CDR3 contains 15 residues. Germline V gives CDR1 LGHNT, CDR2 FRNRAP. V gave up 0 bases and J gave up 5 bases; unmatched junction bases: 6. The complete variable domain, with remaining parts taken from reference TRBV12-5 and TRBJ2-7, reads DARVTQTPRHKVTEMGQEVTMRCQPILGHNTVFWYRQTMMQGLELLAYFRNRAPLDDSGMPKDRFSAEMPDATLATLKIQPSEPRDSAVYFCASGLVLDRANEQYFGPGTRLTVT.

This clone was observed once. J is TRBJ2-6 and V is TRBV19; TRBD2 matches 12 bases. CDR1 and CDR2 (germline): LNHDA, SQIVND (reference sequence). This CDR3 has 19 amino acids. The trim removed 5 bases at V and 2 bases at J, leaving 10 bases unmatched. The CDR3 DNA reads TGTGCCAGTAGTCCGCGGACTAGCGGGAACGTGGCTGGGGCCAACGTCCTGACTTTC. It translates to CASSPRTSGNVAGANVLTF.

The chain links TRBV5-1 to TRBJ2-5; 10 bases map to TRBD2. Germline V gives CDR1 SGHRS, CDR2 YFSETQ. This CDR3 contains 15 residues. V lost 1 base, J lost 2 bases, and 2 bases stayed unmatched. The CDR3 spells CASSLRTSGQETQYF. As DNA, the CDR3 is TGCGCCAGCAGCTTGCGGACTAGCGGTCAAGAGACCCAGTACTTC.

This chain uses TRBV25-1 with TRBJ2-5, with 8 bases fitting TRBD1. Germline V gene sequence: CDR1 MGHDK, CDR2 SYGVNS. The CDR3 is 14 residues long. V gave up 5 bases and J gave up 5 bases; unmatched junction bases: 7. CDR3 amino acids: CASSSGRGPETQYF. The CDR3 DNA sequence: TGTGCCAGCAGTTCCGGCAGGGGGCCTGAGACCCAGTACTTC.

This rearrangement joins TRBV5-1 to TRBJ2-1; D is possibly TRBD2 (6 bases). Deletions cut 1 base from V and 7 bases from J, with 18 bases between. The CDR3 is 16 amino acids. The germline gives CDR1 SGHRS, CDR2 YFSETQ. Here the CDR3 DNA reads TGCGCCAGCAGCTTGAACCGGGAGCTTCTGTTTAATGAGCAGTTCTTC. Translated, it gives CASSLNRELLFNEQFF.

J is TRBJ2-1 and V is TRBV4-3; D perhaps matches TRBD2 (6 bases). V gave up 1 base and J gave up 2 bases, with 18 bases separating them. Germline values: CDR1 LGHNA, CDR2 YSLEER. The CDR3 consists of 18 residues. The CDR3 region has the DNA TGCGCCAGCAGCCAAGTATACGGCGGGAAGGGGCCCTACAATGAGCAGTTCTTC. This encodes CASSQVYGGKGPYNEQFF.

The gene calls are TRBV4-3 and TRBJ2-1, with D possibly matching TRBD2 (6 bases). CDR1 is LGHNA and CDR2 is YSLEER in the germline V gene. The V end was cut by 5 bases, the J end by 6 bases, with 20 bases between. CDR3 length equals 16 residues. CDR3 DNA sequence: TGCGCCAGCAGCGAGAGAGGGCGGACTACCCCCAATGAGCAGTTCTTC. This encodes CASSERGRTTPNEQFF.

The genes are TRBV7-2 and TRBJ2-7, with TRBD2 matching 13 bases. The CDR3 covers 15 residues. V lost 3 bases and J lost 6; bases outside the gene matches: 5. The V gene's germline CDR1 is SGHTA and CDR2 FQGNSA. CDR3 sequence: CASSFPGLAGFEQYF. The CDR3 nucleotides read TGTGCCAGCAGCTTTCCGGGACTAGCGGGATTCGAGCAGTACTTC. Filled out from reference TRBV7-2 and TRBJ2-7, the complete variable domain reads GAGVSQSPSNKVTEKGKDVELRCDPISGHTALYWYRQSLGQGLEFLIYFQGNSAPDKSGLPSDRFSAERTGGSVSTLTIQRTQQEDSAVYLCASSFPGLAGFEQYFGPGTRLTVT.

The genes are TRBV7-9 and TRBJ1-5; unclear D gene. With 7 bases removed from V and 5 bases from J, the gap between germline ends came to 15 bases. The germline V gene has CDR1 SEHNR and CDR2 FQNEAQ (reference sequence). The CDR3 is 14 residues long. The CDR3 reads CASTPWQADQPQHF. CDR3 nucleotide sequence: TGTGCCAGCACCCCATGGCAGGCTGATCAGCCCCAGCATTTT.

V is TRBV11-2 and J is TRBJ2-1; 12 bases are shared with TRBD2. V shed 4 bases and J 7 bases; nucleotides not matched to a gene: 8. The germline gives CDR1 SGHAT, CDR2 FQNNGV. This CDR3 contains 16 residues. CDR3 region: CASSSTTSGRRNEQFF. CDR3 bases: TGTGCCAGCAGCTCAACGACTAGCGGGAGAAGGAATGAGCAGTTCTTC.

This clone appeared a few times. This chain joins TRBV4-3 and TRBJ2-1; 7 bases are shared with TRBD2. The CDR3 extends over 15 amino acids. V shed 4 bases and J 4 bases; nucleotides not matched to a gene: 7. CDR1 is LGHNA, CDR2 YSLEER, per germline. The CDR3 bases are TGCGCCAGCAGCCTCCGCCTAGCGGATTACAATGAGCAGTTCTTC. Its translation: CASSLRLADYNEQFF.

The CDR3 loop is CASSSPGQGSDTQYF. CDR3 nucleotide sequence: TGTGCCAGCAGTTCCCCGGGACAGGGGTCGGATACGCAGTATTTT. The chain joins TRBV6-5 to TRBJ2-3, with 10 nucleotides matching TRBD1. Germline V gives CDR1 MNHEY, CDR2 SVGAGI. V dropped 4 bases and J dropped 6; count of bases not matched to a gene: 7. CDR3 length equals 15 residues.

This chain links TRBV4-3 with TRBJ2-2; 7 bases align to TRBD1. The CDR3 runs 15 residues. The ends lost 3 bases at V and 3 bases at J; junction bases unmatched: 4. Germline V CDR1 and CDR2: LGHNA, YSLEER. The CDR3 sequence is CASSHYRGYTGELFF. CDR3 DNA: TGCGCCAGCAGCCATTACAGGGGTTACACCGGGGAGCTGTTTTTT.

V is TRBV27 and J is TRBJ2-2; D call uncertain. The CDR3 loop spans 12 amino acids. V lost 5 bases, J lost 3 bases, and 4 bases lay in between. CDR1 and CDR2 (germline): MNHEY, SMNVEV (reference sequence). The CDR3 nucleotides read TGTGCCAGCAGTCCCTACACCGGGGAGCTGTTTTTT. It yields the protein CASSPYTGELFF.

The CDR3 spells CASSPGTGRVTEQFF. DNA of the CDR3: TGTGCCAGCAGCCCCGGGACAGGGAGGGTCACCGAGCAGTTCTTC. The chain uses TRBV6-5 and TRBJ2-1; 9 bases match TRBD1. This CDR3 has 15 amino acids. Trimming removed 6 bases from V and 10 bases from J; junction bases left unmatched: 13. The V gene's germline CDR1 is MNHEY and CDR2 SVGAGI.